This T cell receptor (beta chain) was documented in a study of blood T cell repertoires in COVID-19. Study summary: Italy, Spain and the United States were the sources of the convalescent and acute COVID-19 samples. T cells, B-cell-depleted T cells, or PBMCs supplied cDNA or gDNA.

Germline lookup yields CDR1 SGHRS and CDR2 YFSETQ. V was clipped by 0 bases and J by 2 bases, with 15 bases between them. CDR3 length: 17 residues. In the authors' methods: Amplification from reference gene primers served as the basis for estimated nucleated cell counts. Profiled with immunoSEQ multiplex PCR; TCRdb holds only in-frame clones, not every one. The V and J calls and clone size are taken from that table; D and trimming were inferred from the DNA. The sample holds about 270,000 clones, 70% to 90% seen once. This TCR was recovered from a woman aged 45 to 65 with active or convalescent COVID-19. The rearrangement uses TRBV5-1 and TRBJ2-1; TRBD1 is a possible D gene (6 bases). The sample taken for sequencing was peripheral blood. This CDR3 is CASSLGNGTTTYNEQFF. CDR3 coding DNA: TGCGCCAGCAGCTTGGGGAATGGGACAACTACCTACAATGAGCAGTTCTTC.